The next 3 T cell receptor beta chains were all read from a single sample in a study of shared clonotypes between healthy human individuals. The assay was immunoSEQ multiplex PCR, and TCRdb's table has in-frame clones only and misses some. The sample holds about 1.1 million clones, about 80% seen once. The sample was memory CD4+ T cells from PBMCs. Subset defined: CD45RA-negative fraction. The receptors were sampled from a man younger than 35 in good health. Some clones in this sample may be carry-over from other donors' samples.

V is TRBV6-5 and J is TRBJ2-1, with no clear D. The V end lost 5 bases, the J end lost 5 bases, and 16 bases lay between the germline ends. The CDR3 has 15 residues. The germline CDR1 and CDR2 sequences are MNHEY and SVGAGI. In nucleotides, the CDR3 is TGTGCCAGCAGTGCCACAGCGTCCACCCACAATGAGCAGTTCTTC. This codes for CASSATASTHNEQFF.

The V call is TRBV5-1, the J call TRBJ1-5, with 9 nucleotides matching TRBD1. CDR1 is SGHRS, CDR2 YFSETQ, per germline. J lost 5 bases, V lost 4 bases, and 4 bases had no gene match. CDR3 size: 14 residues. CDR3 in DNA: TGCGCCAGCAGCATTACAGGGGGCGATCAGCCCCAGCATTTT. Its translation: CASSITGGDQPQHF.

This rearrangement joins TRBV7-2 to TRBJ2-1; no firm D call. In germline, CDR1 is SGHTA, CDR2 FQGNSA. V shed 0 bases and J shed 10 bases, with 10 bases lying between them. The CDR3 consists of 13 residues. CDR3 DNA sequence: TGTGCCAGCAGCTTAGCGATCAGGTCGGAGCAGTTCTTC. Amino acid sequence: CASSLAIRSEQFF.